The following is a TCR beta chain sequence with its context. Its specificity is unknown. Profiling relied on immunoSEQ multiplex PCR, and the TCRdb table lists in-frame clones only, not all of them. The sample has 250,000 to 300,000 clones, 85% to 95% seen once; the top ten hold 0.55%. This record comes from a study of T cell responses to AZD1222 COVID-19 vaccine. This CDR3 contains 15 residues. In germline, CDR1 is ENHRY, CDR2 SYGVKD. The junction had 11 bases not matched to a gene; V was cut back by 6 bases and J by 8 bases. The study, taken as a whole, reports: Unmutated variant regions are reportedly targeted by nearly half of spike-specific TCRs. Baseline seropositivity occurred in only a handful of AZD1222 recipients. Clonal diversity was possibly underestimated; the donors were predominantly white British and more often female.

The specimen comprised peripheral blood, sampled 28 days after the second AZD1222 dose. This clonotype was sampled from an adult who received the AZD1222 COVID-19 vaccine. The chain carries TRBV10-3 and TRBJ1-4, with 8 bases fitting TRBD1. The CDR3 loop is CAIRADQGAKEKLFF. The CDR3 bases are TGTGCCATCAGAGCTGACCAGGGGGCAAAGGAAAAACTGTTTTTT.